The 17 T cell receptor beta chains reported below all come from one sample, sequenced in a study of response to subunit inactivated influenza vaccine. TCRdb re-called the RT-PCR reads with MiXCR, one entry per CDR3 protein. Among hundreds of thousands of distinct CDR3 sequences listed, roughly 20% were seen once. The specimen comprised PBMCs from blood, sampled around 5 days after vaccination. Receptors originate from a man aged 45-65 years who received an inactivated influenza vaccine.

There are a few counts of this clonotype. The chain couples TRBV7-9 to TRBJ1-4; D gene unclear. Germline V gene data show CDR1 as SEHNR and CDR2 as FQNEAQ (reference sequence). Trimming left V 1 base short and J 6 bases short, with 3 bases between. The CDR3 has 12 residues. The CDR3 region has the DNA TGTGCCAGCAGCTTAGTGCATGAAAAACTGTTTTTT. This codes for CASSLVHEKLFF.

The CDR3 DNA sequence: TGTGCCAGCAGCTCGGACGACGGTAGATGGACCCAGTACTTC. Translating it yields CASSSDDGRWTQYF. This chain connects TRBV7-9 to TRBJ2-5, with D unresolved. The germline V gene encodes CDR1 SEHNR and CDR2 FQNEAQ (reference sequence). There are 14 residues in the CDR3. V dropped 4 bases and J dropped 7 bases, with 16 bases sitting between them.

This chain uses TRBV12-3 or TRBV12-4 with TRBJ2-1; tentatively, D is TRBD1 or TRBD2 (5 bases each). Trimming took off 6 bases at V and 12 bases at J, with 18 bases between the two ends. The CDR3 is 13 residues long. CDR3 residues: CASSPGPTEGQFF. DNA for the CDR3: TGTGCCAGCAGCCCGGGACCAACAGAGGGGCAGTTCTTC.

In this sample, this clonotype turned up many times. The gene calls are TRBV29-1 and TRBJ2-7; tentatively, D is TRBD2 (6 bases). Per germline, CDR1 SQVTM and CDR2 ANQGSEA. V lost 6 bases to trimming and J lost 5 bases, with 14 bases between them. The CDR3 length is 12 residues. DNA for the CDR3: TGCAGCGTCTCTCCCGGGAGCCACGAGCAGTACTTC. Its protein product is CSVSPGSHEQYF.

This rearrangement joins TRBV12-3 or TRBV12-4 to TRBJ1-5; D is possibly TRBD1 (6 bases). CDR3 size: 14 residues. Deletions cut 4 bases from V and 4 bases from J, with 11 bases between. In DNA, the CDR3 is TGTGCCAGCAGTTGGGACACTTCAAATCAGCCCCAGCATTTT. Its protein product is CASSWDTSNQPQHF.

This chain links TRBV12-3 or TRBV12-4 with TRBJ2-7; 9 nucleotides match TRBD2. The CDR3 length is 16 residues. Losses at the gene ends were 0 bases for V and 4 bases for J; bases not matched to a gene: 7. The CDR3, as DNA: TGTGCCAGCAGTTTAGCGCTCGGTAGCGGGAGTTACGAGCAGTACTTC. Translation gives CASSLALGSGSYEQYF.

The rearrangement uses TRBV7-9 and TRBJ2-7, with 8 bases identical to TRBD2. Germline-derived CDR1 and CDR2 are SEHNR and FQNEAQ (reference sequence). V gave up 5 bases and J gave up 0 bases; unmatched junction bases: 9. This CDR3 spans 16 amino acids. Here the CDR3 DNA reads TGTGCCAGCAGCACGTTGCGGGGGGCAATCTCCTACGAGCAGTACTTC. Encoded protein: CASSTLRGAISYEQYF. The complete variable domain, with remaining parts taken from reference TRBV7-9 and TRBJ2-7, reads DTGVSQNPRHKITKRGQNVTFRCDPISEHNRLYWYRQTLGQGPEFLTYFQNEAQLEKSRLLSDRFSAERPKGSFSTLEIQRTEQGDSAMYLCASSTLRGAISYEQYFGPGTRLTVT.

J is TRBJ2-3 and V is TRBV6-5; a weak D match, TRBD1 (6 bases). CDR1 is MNHEY, CDR2 SVGAGI, per germline. The CDR3 runs 16 residues. Trimming pared 5 bases from V and 1 base from J, leaving 16 bases between. DNA for the CDR3: TGTGCCAGCAGTACTACAGGGATCTGGGGCACAGATACGCAGTATTTT. Translating gives CASSTTGIWGTDTQYF.

In this sample, this clonotype turned up a few times. The rearrangement uses TRBV30 and TRBJ1-5, with D possibly matching TRBD1 (5 bases). Germline CDR1 reads GTSNPN; CDR2 reads SVGIG (reference sequence). Trimming left V 2 bases short and J 5 bases short, with 10 bases between. CDR3 length equals 13 residues. The CDR3 DNA reads as TGTGCCTGGAGTTACGGGGGGGATCAGCCCCAGCATTTT. It specifies CAWSYGGDQPQHF. The full variable domain, its missing parts supplied by reference TRBV30 and TRBJ1-5, is SQTIHQWPATLVQPVGSPLSLECTVEGTSNPNLYWYRQAAGRGLQLLFYSVGIGQISSEVPQNLSASRPQDRQFILSSKKLLLSDSGFYLCAWSYGGDQPQHFGDGTRLSIL.

This clonotype showed up just a few times. The J gene is TRBJ2-6, the V gene TRBV4-3; 7 nucleotides agree with TRBD2. V was pared by 1 base and J by 1 base, with 10 bases of the junction left unmatched. Germline assignment: CDR1 LGHNA and CDR2 YSLEER. CDR3 length: 19 amino acids. The CDR3 DNA is TGCGCCAGCAGCCAAGTAATAGCGGGCTTTAATTCTGGGGCCAACGTCCTGACTTTC. It codes for CASSQVIAGFNSGANVLTF.

This clonotype was detected only a few times. The chain is built from TRBV5-1 and TRBJ1-6; D gene unclear. The CDR3 contains 15 residues. Germline V gene lookup returns CDR1 SGHRS and CDR2 YFSETQ. The germline V and J ends were trimmed by 2 bases and 9 bases, with 15 bases remaining between them. The CDR3 loop reads CASSFTGPDGSPLHF. As DNA, the CDR3 is TGCGCCAGCAGCTTCACCGGGCCGGATGGTTCACCCCTCCACTTT.

This clonotype was seen only a few times. The chain uses TRBV28 and TRBJ2-7; weak D call: TRBD1 (5 bases). Germline CDR1 reads MDHEN; CDR2 reads SYDVKM. The CDR3 is made up of 13 amino acids. Trimming cost V 5 bases and J 5 bases, with 13 bases left between them. Here the CDR3 DNA reads TGTGCCAGCAGTACTCCAGGGTCGCACGAGCAGTACTTC. As protein: CASSTPGSHEQYF.

The CDR3 loop is CATSTDYTEDTQYF. DNA for the CDR3: TGTGCCACCAGCACGGACTACACAGAAGATACGCAGTATTTT. This chain connects TRBV15 to TRBJ2-3; D perhaps matches TRBD2 (6 bases). Between the trimmed V and J ends, which lost 4 bases and 5 bases, there was a span of 13 bases. The CDR3 sequence is 14 residues long. Germline-derived CDR1 and CDR2 are LNHNV and YYDKDF (reference sequence).

The table lists this clonotype with a few counts. The chain couples TRBV7-3 to TRBJ2-3, with D hard to call. In germline, CDR1 is SGHTA, CDR2 FQGTGA. There are 12 residues in the CDR3. V lost 5 bases and J lost 6, with 9 bases in between. The CDR3 DNA reads as TGTGCCAGCAGCGCTAGTCCGGATACGCAGTATTTT. Its translation is CASSASPDTQYF.

In this sample, this clonotype turned up a few times. The gene calls are TRBV4-3 and TRBJ2-1; perhaps TRBD2 as D (6 bases). Germline V CDR1 and CDR2: LGHNA, YSLEER. V shed 1 base and J shed 4 bases, with 11 bases lying between them. CDR3 length: 15 residues. CDR3 loop: CASSQVSGRYNEQFF. The CDR3 DNA sequence: TGCGCCAGCAGCCAAGTTAGCGGAAGGTACAATGAGCAGTTCTTC.

This clonotype occurred a few times. J is TRBJ2-5 and V is TRBV7-8; TRBD2 might be the D (6 bases). V gave up 9 bases and J gave up 3 bases, with 14 bases separating them. The V gene's germline CDR1 is SGHVS and CDR2 FQNEAQ. This CDR3 is built from 13 residues. Here the CDR3 reads CASLEGGEETQYF. For the CDR3, the DNA is TGTGCCAGTTTAGAGGGCGGGGAAGAGACCCAGTACTTC.

This rearrangement joins TRBV11-2 to TRBJ1-1; D perhaps matches TRBD1 (6 bases). Trimming pared 5 bases from V and 4 bases from J, leaving 14 bases between. The CDR3 is made up of 14 amino acids. Germline V gene data show CDR1 as SGHAT and CDR2 as FQNNGV. CDR3 bases: TGTGCCAGCAGCCTGAAACAGGGAATCACTGAAGCTTTCTTT. This encodes CASSLKQGITEAFF.